These 20 T cell receptor beta chains came from one sample sequenced in a study of graft-versus-host responses after intestinal transplantation. Some clones are missing from TCRdb's copy, which holds only in-frame ones; the method was immunoSEQ multiplex PCR. There are 3,000 to 3,500 clones in the sample; roughly four fifths occur only once, and about 9.4% lies in the top ten. Processed graft tissue released its intraepithelial and lamina propria lymphocytes. Source: ileum tissue, taken roughly 5 and 7 days after intestinal transplantation. Source of these receptors: a human patient who received an intestinal transplant, so some T cells may come from the graft donor.

The V call is TRBV18, the J call TRBJ2-7; a weak D match, TRBD2 (6 bases). The V end was cut by 2 bases, the J end by 0 bases, with 8 bases between. The CDR3 extends over 14 amino acids. Looked up from germline, CDR1 is KGHSH and CDR2 is LQKENI. DNA of the CDR3: TGTGCCAGCTCACCAGGGACTGCCTCCTACGAGCAGTACTTC. Translated, it gives CASSPGTASYEQYF. The whole variable domain, filled in from reference TRBV18 and TRBJ2-7, reads NAGVMQNPRHLVRRRGQEARLRCSPMKGHSHVYWYRQLPEEGLKFMVYLQKENIIDESGMPKERFSAEFPKEGPSILRIQQVVRGDSAAYFCASSPGTASYEQYFGPGTRLTVT.

This rearrangement joins TRBV20-1 to TRBJ2-7; tentatively, D is TRBD2 (5 bases). This CDR3 has 11 residues. V lost 7 bases and J 9 bases, leaving 16 bases between the germline ends. Germline-derived CDR1 and CDR2 are DFQATT and SNEGSKA (reference sequence). CDR3 bases: TGCAGTGTACCCAAAGCGGTCGGGCAGTACTTC. Translating gives CSVPKAVGQYF.

This chain links TRBV5-8 with TRBJ2-5, with a tentative D call TRBD1 (5 bases). The better agreement between TRBJ2-7 and the DNA end casts doubt on the J call. The length of the CDR3 is 18 residues. Germline CDR1 SGHTS, CDR2 YDEGEE. CDR3 amino acids: CASSPRSATEENYYEQYF. The CDR3 DNA follows: TGTGCCAGCAGCCCAAGGTCGGCGACAGAGGAGAACTACTACGAGCAGTACTTC.

The chain couples TRBV11-2 to TRBJ2-1; 8 bases match TRBD2. CDR1 and CDR2 (germline): SGHAT, FQNNGV. With V trimmed by 2 bases and J by 6 bases, 6 bases remained unmatched. This CDR3 contains 15 residues. Here the CDR3 reads CASSLRAGGVNEQFF. CDR3 DNA sequence: TGTGCCAGCAGCTTACGGGCGGGAGGAGTCAATGAGCAGTTCTTC.

The chain has TRBV7-9 and TRBJ1-1; maybe TRBD1 (5 bases). With 6 bases removed from V and 2 bases from J, the gap between germline ends came to 10 bases. Germline V gene lookup returns CDR1 SEHNR and CDR2 FQNEAQ (reference sequence). This CDR3 has 13 residues. The chain's CDR3 is CASSYDRNTEAFF. The DNA for the CDR3 is TGTGCCAGCAGTTATGACAGAAACACTGAAGCTTTCTTT.

This rearrangement joins TRBV4-1 to TRBJ2-7; D unresolved. Germline CDR1 MGHRA, CDR2 YSYEKL. CDR3 size: 15 residues. V shed 0 bases and J shed 0 bases, with 9 bases lying between them. CDR3 sequence (DNA): TGCGCCAGCAGCCAAGATAGGGTGGTCTCCTACGAGCAGTACTTC. This translates into CASSQDRVVSYEQYF.

The V call is TRBV10-3, the J call TRBJ2-1; no definite D call. This CDR3 has 14 residues. V was trimmed by 0 bases and J by 2 bases, leaving 5 bases between them. Germline V CDR1 and CDR2: ENHRY, SYGVKD. CDR3 nucleotide sequence: TGTGCCATCAGTGAGTCGCCTACCTACAATGAGCAGTTCTTC. Translating it yields CAISESPTYNEQFF.

This clone was recorded a few times. The chain links TRBV25-1 to TRBJ2-5, with 9 nucleotides matching TRBD2. CDR1 and CDR2 (germline): MGHDK, SYGVNS. The CDR3 consists of 15 residues. V lost 4 bases to trimming and J lost 5 bases; unmatched junction nucleotides: 8. DNA of the CDR3: TGTGCCAGCAGTGTAGGTAGCGGGGGATTCGAGACCCAGTACTTC. It is translated as CASSVGSGGFETQYF. The variable domain in full, with the rest retrieved from reference TRBV25-1 and TRBJ2-5, is EADIYQTPRYLVIGTGKKITLECSQTMGHDKMYWYQQDPGMELHLIHYSYGVNSTEKGDLSSESTVSRIRTEHFPLTLESARPSHTSQYLCASSVGSGGFETQYFGPGTRLLVL.

This chain joins TRBV19 and TRBJ1-2; D is perhaps TRBD1 (5 bases). The CDR3 contains 13 residues. Trimming left V 4 bases short and J 3 bases short, with 9 bases between. Germline CDR1 is LNHDA and CDR2 is SQIVND (reference sequence). The CDR3 region is CASSRTRDYGYTF. The CDR3 nucleotides read TGTGCCAGTAGTAGGACCAGGGACTATGGCTACACCTTC.

The CDR3 region is CASSQGGGTSFNEQFF. CDR3 coding DNA: TGCGCCAGCAGCCAAGGAGGGGGGACTAGTTTCAATGAGCAGTTCTTC. The chain employs TRBV4-3 and TRBJ2-1; 8 positions agree with TRBD2. Trimming removed 1 base from V and 6 bases from J; junction bases left unmatched: 8. Germline CDR1 and CDR2: LGHNA and YSLEER. The CDR3 is 16 residues long.

The J gene is TRBJ2-3, the V gene TRBV6-5; TRBD2 aligns across 7 bases. V trimming: 3 bases; J trimming: 1 base; junction bases outside the gene matches: 1. The length of the CDR3 is 14 residues. CDR1 and CDR2 (germline): MNHEY, SVGAGI. The chain's CDR3 is CASSYGLGTDTQYF. In DNA, the CDR3 is TGTGCCAGCAGTTATGGACTAGGCACAGATACGCAGTATTTT.

This clone came up a few times. The chain carries TRBV6-5 and TRBJ2-3, with 12 bases identical to TRBD2. This CDR3 is built from 15 residues. The trim removed 5 bases at V and 6 bases at J, leaving 6 bases unmatched. From germline, CDR1 is MNHEY and CDR2 SVGAGI. DNA for the CDR3: TGTGCCAGCAGTCCTCTAGCGGGGGGGGTGGATACGCAGTATTTT. It translates to CASSPLAGGVDTQYF.

The CDR3 region has the DNA TGTGCCAGCAGCGTAGGGGGCACTGAAGCTTTCTTT. Its translation: CASSVGGTEAFF. J is TRBJ1-1 and V is TRBV9, with D unresolved. The CDR3 runs 12 residues. The germline V and J ends were trimmed by 0 bases and 4 bases, with 4 bases remaining between them. From germline, CDR1 is SGDLS and CDR2 YYNGEE.

This sequence joins TRBV5-6 and TRBJ2-3; 8 bases are a match to TRBD2. This CDR3 comprises 18 residues. Germline CDR1 is SGHDT and CDR2 is YYEEEE. The trim removed 4 bases at V and 0 bases at J, leaving 13 bases unmatched. CDR3 bases: TGTGCCAGCAGCGTCGACGGACTAGCAGTCACTAGCACAGATACGCAGTATTTT. Protein sequence: CASSVDGLAVTSTDTQYF.

The chain is built from TRBV11-3 and TRBJ2-1; possibly TRBD2 for D (6 bases). The germline CDR1 and CDR2 sequences are SGHNT and YENEEA. This CDR3 is built from 14 residues. V was clipped by 1 base and J by 3 bases, with 7 bases between them. Here the CDR3 DNA reads TGTGCCAGCAGCTTAGCGGGAGACTACAATGAGCAGTTCTTC. It is translated as CASSLAGDYNEQFF.

A single count supports this clone. CDR3 residues: CASTPYGVNTEAFF. The CDR3 DNA follows: TGCGCCAGCACCCCGTACGGAGTGAACACTGAAGCTTTCTTT. V and J are TRBV4-1 and TRBJ1-1, with unresolved D. V lost 7 bases, J lost 0 bases, and 12 bases lay in between. CDR1 is MGHRA, CDR2 YSYEKL, per germline. This CDR3 is built from 14 residues.

This clone was seen a handful of times. The chain is built from TRBV7-2 and TRBJ1-2; 7 bases are a match to TRBD1. The J segment lost 8 bases and the V segment lost 5 bases, leaving 11 bases of the junction unmatched. The CDR3 runs 14 residues. Germline CDR1 and CDR2: SGHTA and FQGNSA. Here the CDR3 reads CASSPPGRGVGYTF. The CDR3, as DNA: TGTGCCAGCAGCCCTCCGGGCAGGGGGGTAGGCTACACCTTC. The variable domain in full, completed from reference TRBV7-2 and TRBJ1-2, reads GAGVSQSPSNKVTEKGKDVELRCDPISGHTALYWYRQSLGQGLEFLIYFQGNSAPDKSGLPSDRFSAERTGGSVSTLTIQRTQQEDSAVYLCASSPPGRGVGYTFGSGTRLTVV.

The chain is built from TRBV5-1 and TRBJ2-3, with D tentatively TRBD1 or TRBD2 (5 bases each). Germline loops: CDR1 SGHRS, CDR2 YFSETQ. The CDR3 covers 15 residues. Trimming stripped 3 bases from V and 1 base from J, with 12 bases between. The CDR3 here is CASSSGGAGTDTQYF. Written as DNA, the CDR3 is TGCGCCAGCAGCTCTGGGGGAGCGGGCACAGATACGCAGTATTTT.

V is TRBV5-4 and J is TRBJ2-1, with a weak D call TRBD2 (6 bases). The CDR3 covers 19 residues. CDR1 is SGHNT, CDR2 YYREEE, per germline (reference sequence). V was trimmed by 3 bases and J by 8 bases, leaving 30 bases between them. The CDR3 loop is CASSYRGRKVELTWHEQFF. In DNA form, the CDR3 reads TGTGCCAGCAGCTACAGAGGGAGGAAAGTGGAGCTTACGTGGCATGAGCAGTTCTTC.

In its sample, this clone was seen once. The V call is TRBV5-1, the J call TRBJ2-7; 8 positions agree with TRBD1. This CDR3 region has 14 residues. The germline gives CDR1 SGHRS, CDR2 YFSETQ. V was pared by 0 bases and J by 3 bases, with 2 bases of the junction left unmatched. The CDR3 DNA reads as TGCGCCAGCAGCTTGGGACAGGGGAACTACGAGCAGTACTTC. Protein: CASSLGQGNYEQYF.